This T cell receptor (beta chain) is from a study of blood T cell repertoires in COVID-19. Study-wide background: The cDNA or gDNA used as material had been derived from T cells, B-cell-depleted T cells, or PBMCs.

This clone was counted a few times. In the study's own analysis: Reference gene primer amplification gave estimated nucleated cell counts. Assay: immunoSEQ multiplex PCR; the TCRdb copy retains only in-frame clones and omits some. V and J calls and clone size are as listed in that table; D and trimming were resolved from the DNA. The sample carries a few hundred thousand clones, roughly 85% recorded once. Germline-derived CDR1 and CDR2 are MNHEY and SVGAGI. The CDR3 spans 12 residues. The trim removed 6 bases at V and 6 bases at J, leaving 0 bases unmatched. The J gene is TRBJ2-1, the V gene TRBV6-5; 9 bases match TRBD1. The TCR comes from a human donor in a cohort sampled during active COVID-19. Sequencing was done on a sample of peripheral blood. CDR3 bases: TGTGCCAGCAGGGACAGGGGCAATGAGCAGTTCTTC. Its translation is CASRDRGNEQFF.